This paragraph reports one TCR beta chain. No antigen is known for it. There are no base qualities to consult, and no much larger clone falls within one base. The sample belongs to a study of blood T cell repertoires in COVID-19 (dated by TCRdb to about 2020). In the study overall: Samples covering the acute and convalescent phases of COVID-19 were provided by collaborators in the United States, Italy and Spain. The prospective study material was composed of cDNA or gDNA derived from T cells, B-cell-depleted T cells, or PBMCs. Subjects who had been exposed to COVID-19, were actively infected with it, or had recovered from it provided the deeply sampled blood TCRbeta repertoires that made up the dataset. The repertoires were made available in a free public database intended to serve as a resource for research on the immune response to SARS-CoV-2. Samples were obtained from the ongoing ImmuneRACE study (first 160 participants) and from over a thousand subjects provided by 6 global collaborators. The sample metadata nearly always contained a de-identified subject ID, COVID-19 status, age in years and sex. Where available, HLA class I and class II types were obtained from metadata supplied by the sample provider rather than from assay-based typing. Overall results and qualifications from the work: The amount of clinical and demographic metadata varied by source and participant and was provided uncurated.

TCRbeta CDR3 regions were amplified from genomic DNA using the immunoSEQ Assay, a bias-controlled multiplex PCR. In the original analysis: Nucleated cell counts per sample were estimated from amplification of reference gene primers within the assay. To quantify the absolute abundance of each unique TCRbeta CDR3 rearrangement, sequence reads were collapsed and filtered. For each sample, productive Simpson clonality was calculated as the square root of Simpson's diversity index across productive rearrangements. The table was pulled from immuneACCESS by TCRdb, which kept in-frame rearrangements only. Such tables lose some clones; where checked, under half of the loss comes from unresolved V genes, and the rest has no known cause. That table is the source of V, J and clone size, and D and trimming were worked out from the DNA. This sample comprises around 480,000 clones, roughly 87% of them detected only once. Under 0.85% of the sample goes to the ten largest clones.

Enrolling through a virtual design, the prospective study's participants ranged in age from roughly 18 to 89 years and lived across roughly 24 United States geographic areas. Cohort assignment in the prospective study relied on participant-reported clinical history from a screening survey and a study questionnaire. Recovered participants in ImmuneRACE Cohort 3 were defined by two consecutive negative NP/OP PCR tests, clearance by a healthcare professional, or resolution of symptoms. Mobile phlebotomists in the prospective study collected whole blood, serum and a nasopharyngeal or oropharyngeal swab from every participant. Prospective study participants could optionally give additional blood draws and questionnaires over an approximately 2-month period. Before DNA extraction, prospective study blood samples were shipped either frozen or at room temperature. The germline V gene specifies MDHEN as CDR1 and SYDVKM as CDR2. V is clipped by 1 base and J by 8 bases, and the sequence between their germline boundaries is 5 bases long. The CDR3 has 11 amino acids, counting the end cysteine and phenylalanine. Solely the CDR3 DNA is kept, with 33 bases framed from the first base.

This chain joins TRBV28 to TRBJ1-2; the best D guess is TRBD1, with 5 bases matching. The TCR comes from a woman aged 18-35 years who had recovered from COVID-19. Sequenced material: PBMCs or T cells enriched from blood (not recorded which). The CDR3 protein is CASSLSGGYTF. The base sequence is TGTGCCAGCAGTTTATCAGGGGGCTACACCTTC.